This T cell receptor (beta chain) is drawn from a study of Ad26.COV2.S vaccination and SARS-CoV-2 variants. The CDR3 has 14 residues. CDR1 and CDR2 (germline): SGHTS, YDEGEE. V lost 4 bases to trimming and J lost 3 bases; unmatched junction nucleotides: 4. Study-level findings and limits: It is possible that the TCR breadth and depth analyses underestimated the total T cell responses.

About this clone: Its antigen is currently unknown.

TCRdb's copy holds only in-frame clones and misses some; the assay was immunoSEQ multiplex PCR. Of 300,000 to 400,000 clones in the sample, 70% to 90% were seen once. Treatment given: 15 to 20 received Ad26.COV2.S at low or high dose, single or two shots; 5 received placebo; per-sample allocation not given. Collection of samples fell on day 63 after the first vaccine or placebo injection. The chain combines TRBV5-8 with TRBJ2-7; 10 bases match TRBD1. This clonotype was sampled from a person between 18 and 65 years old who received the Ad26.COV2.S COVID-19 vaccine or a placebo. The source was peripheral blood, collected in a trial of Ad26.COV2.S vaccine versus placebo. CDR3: CASSPGTGVYEQYF. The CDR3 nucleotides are TGTGCCAGCAGCCCCGGGACAGGGGTCTACGAGCAGTACTTC. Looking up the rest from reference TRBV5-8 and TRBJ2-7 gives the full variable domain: EAGVTQSPTHLIKTRGQQATLRCSPISGHTSVYWYQQALGLGLQFLLWYDEGEERNRGNFPPRFSGRQFPNYSSELNVNALELEDSALYLCASSPGTGVYEQYFGPGTRLTVT.